This T cell receptor beta chain was captured by sequencing in a study of CD8+ T cells in alopecia areata. Worth noting for this clone: Its antigen is as yet unknown.

Findings of the study overall: While patients received tofacitinib, many expanded lesional clones remained present in scalp and blood.

Treatment meaning: oral pan-JAK inhibitor, 5-10 mg twice daily. Germline CDR1 reads MGHDK; CDR2 reads SYGVNS. This CDR3 contains 14 residues. Trimming stripped 4 bases from V and 7 bases from J, with 14 bases between. Reverse transcription of extracted RNA yielded cDNA, which provided the sequencing template. Sequencing used immunoSEQ multiplex PCR; TCRdb keeps in-frame clones, though not all of them. This sample carries some 220,000 clones, 50% to 70% of them seen once, and the ten largest clones take around 1.5%. The TCR originated in a human donor with alopecia areata. The chain uses TRBV25-1 and TRBJ2-1; D may be TRBD1 (5 bases). This specimen was CD4+ T cells sorted from blood, taken at week 4, from a patient treated with tofacitinib. The CDR3 coding sequence is TGTGCCAGCAGTGCCCTTGGACAAGCGAATGAGCAGTTCTTC. Translating it yields CASSALGQANEQFF.